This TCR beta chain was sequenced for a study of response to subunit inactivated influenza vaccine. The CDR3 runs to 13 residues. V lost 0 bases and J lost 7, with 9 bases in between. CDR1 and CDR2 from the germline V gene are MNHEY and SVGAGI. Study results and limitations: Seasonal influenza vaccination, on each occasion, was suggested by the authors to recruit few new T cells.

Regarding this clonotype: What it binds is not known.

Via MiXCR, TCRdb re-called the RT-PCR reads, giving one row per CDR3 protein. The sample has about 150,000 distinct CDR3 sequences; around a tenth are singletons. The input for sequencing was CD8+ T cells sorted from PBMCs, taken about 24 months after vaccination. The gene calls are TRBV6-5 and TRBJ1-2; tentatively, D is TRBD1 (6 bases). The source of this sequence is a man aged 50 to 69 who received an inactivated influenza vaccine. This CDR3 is CASSYSRGVGYTF. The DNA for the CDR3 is TGTGCCAGCAGTTACTCGAGGGGGGTTGGCTACACCTTC.